This record looks at one TCR beta chain sequence and its context. What it recognizes is unknown. This entry belongs to a study of OX40 agonist ivuxolimab in advanced cancers. Study context: With ivuxolimab, an agonistic anti-OX40 (CD134) antibody, patients were treated.

Findings of the study overall: Those patients achieving a partial response at 0.1-3.0 mg/kg showed among the lowest clonal expansion. Doses of 0.1 to 3.0 mg/kg were accompanied by clonal expansion of CD4+ and CD8+ blood T cells by week 6. Researchers did not establish what antigens the expanded peripheral T cells target.

Profiling relied on immunoSEQ multiplex PCR, and the TCRdb table lists in-frame clones only, not all of them. The data contain about 100,000 clones, more than 85% of them singletons. With V trimmed by 8 bases and J by 4 bases, 16 bases remained unmatched. The CDR3 runs to 16 residues. In germline, CDR1 is MGHDK, CDR2 SYGVNS. This chain joins TRBV25-1 and TRBJ2-5; 7 bases match TRBD2. This specimen consisted of CD4+ or CD8+ T cells sorted from blood, obtained in a trial of the OX40 agonist ivuxolimab. The source is an adult with an advanced solid tumor such as melanoma, head and neck, liver or kidney cancer. The CDR3 here is CASQKGQSSGIETQYF. In DNA form, the CDR3 reads TGTGCCAGCCAGAAAGGTCAGTCGAGCGGGATAGAGACCCAGTACTTC.